This entry lists 2 T cell receptor beta chains sequenced from one sample in a study of technical replicates of blood from a few donors. The table came from immunoSEQ multiplex PCR; TCRdb's copy has only in-frame clones and leaves some out. Here the sample spans about 97,000 clones, 85% to 95% being singletons. The sample was T cells isolated from PBMCs. The receptor set was obtained from a human donor in good health.

The V call is TRBV27, the J call TRBJ2-3, with 13 bases lining up with TRBD2. With V trimmed by 4 bases and J by 3 bases, 7 bases remained unmatched. CDR3 length: 17 amino acids. Germline CDR1 is MNHEY and CDR2 is SMNVEV (reference sequence). The CDR3 sequence is CASSSPRTSGSTDTQYF. In DNA, the CDR3 is TGTGCCAGCAGTTCCCCGAGGACTAGCGGGAGTACAGATACGCAGTATTTT.

This sequence joins TRBV9 and TRBJ1-1; TRBD1 aligns across 8 bases. The J segment lost 6 bases and the V segment lost 3 bases, leaving 7 bases of the junction unmatched. CDR1 and CDR2 from the germline V gene are SGDLS and YYNGEE. The CDR3 covers 14 residues. Here the CDR3 DNA reads TGTGCCAGCAGCGGGGGACAGGTATACGCTGAAGCTTTCTTT. Encoded protein: CASSGGQVYAEAFF.